Shown below are 11 T cell receptor beta chains from a single sample sequenced in a study of neoadjuvant anti-PD-1 for oral cavity cancer. Here immunoSEQ multiplex PCR was the method, and the copy in TCRdb shows in-frame clones only, minus some. The table lists about 14,000 clones, less than 75% of them singletons, with 2% to 2.5% in the top ten. The sample here was PBMCs, taken before nivolumab (anti-PD-1) treatment. All receptors come from a person aged 40 to 85 with oral cavity squamous cell carcinoma.

This chain joins TRBV6-1 and TRBJ2-7; 11 bases align to TRBD2. This CDR3 contains 15 residues. The V segment lost 4 bases and the J segment 2 bases; nucleotides outside the gene matches: 4. CDR1 is MNHNS, CDR2 SASEGT, per germline. As DNA, the CDR3 is TGTGCCAGCAGTGGGCTTAGCGGGGGGGCCTACGAGCAGTACTTC. Translation: CASSGLSGGAYEQYF.

The chain employs TRBV7-6 and TRBJ2-2, with D unclear. V lost 1 base to trimming and J lost 4 bases, with 19 bases between them. From germline, CDR1 is SGHVS and CDR2 FNYEAQ. CDR3 size: 18 residues. CDR3: CASSLEAQARMGTGELFF. CDR3 nucleotide sequence: TGTGCCAGCAGCTTAGAGGCTCAGGCGCGTATGGGCACCGGGGAGCTGTTTTTT.

The chain has TRBV5-5 and TRBJ1-6, with D perhaps matching TRBD1 (5 bases). The CDR3 has 14 residues. Between the trimmed V and J ends, which lost 5 bases and 6 bases, there was a span of 12 bases. CDR1 is SGHKS, CDR2 YYEKEE, per germline (reference sequence). CDR3 residues: CASRAGTANSPLHF. CDR3 DNA sequence: TGTGCCAGCAGAGCTGGGACCGCTAATTCACCCCTCCACTTT.

This chain uses TRBV7-8 with TRBJ1-1, with D uncertain. CDR1 and CDR2 (germline): SGHVS, FQNEAQ. The V and J ends lost 4 bases and 5 bases respectively, with 5 bases between them. This CDR3 is built from 11 residues. As DNA, the CDR3 is TGTGCCAGCAGCTGGATTACTGAAGCTTTCTTT. Its translation is CASSWITEAFF.

This chain joins TRBV5-1 and TRBJ2-2, with a possible D match to TRBD1 (7 bases). Germline V gene data show CDR1 as SGHRS and CDR2 as YFSETQ. The CDR3 contains 15 residues. Trimming left V 6 bases short and J 6 bases short, with 18 bases between. The CDR3 is CASIPPTGEAGELFF. CDR3 in DNA: TGCGCCAGCATCCCACCCACAGGGGAGGCCGGGGAGCTGTTTTTT.

This clone was seen a single time. This sequence joins TRBV7-8 and TRBJ2-3; possibly TRBD1 for D (6 bases). Trimming took 5 bases from V and 8 from J, leaving 14 bases between them. This CDR3 is built from 13 residues. Per the germline V gene, CDR1 is SGHVS and CDR2 is FQNEAQ. The CDR3 spells CASSPQGGLTQYF. CDR3 sequence (DNA): TGTGCCAGCAGCCCCCAAGGGGGTCTTACGCAGTATTTT.

The chain links TRBV28 to TRBJ2-5; the D is unclear. V dropped 5 bases and J dropped 2 bases, with 9 bases sitting between them. The CDR3 sequence is 13 residues long. Germline V gene data show CDR1 as MDHEN and CDR2 as SYDVKM. CDR3 in amino acids: CASSPYLQETQYF. DNA for the CDR3: TGTGCCAGCAGTCCGTACTTGCAAGAGACCCAGTACTTC.

This clone was seen more than once but under ten times. V gene TRBV5-4 combines with J gene TRBJ2-2, with 9 bases identical to TRBD2. The CDR3 extends over 15 amino acids. Germline V gene lookup returns CDR1 SGHNT and CDR2 YYREEE (reference sequence). Losses at the gene ends were 0 bases for V and 8 bases for J; bases not matched to a gene: 5. The CDR3 protein is CASSLVGLAGGELFF. The CDR3 DNA reads as TGTGCCAGCAGCTTGGTGGGACTAGCCGGGGGGGAGCTGTTTTTT.

V is TRBV9 and J is TRBJ2-7; no definite D call. V was cut by 0 bases and J by 6 bases, with 13 bases left in between. Germline V CDR1 and CDR2: SGDLS, YYNGEE. The CDR3 consists of 14 residues. The CDR3 loop is CASSVGRNLIEQYF. The CDR3 coding sequence is TGTGCCAGCAGCGTAGGCAGGAATCTGATCGAGCAGTACTTC.

This clone has a handful of counts. V and J are TRBV14 and TRBJ1-3; a weak D match, TRBD1 (6 bases). The germline CDR1 and CDR2 sequences are SGHDN and FVKESK. With 1 base removed from V and 4 bases from J, the gap between germline ends came to 17 bases. CDR3 length: 17 residues. The CDR3 DNA follows: TGTGCCAGCAGCCAAGGGGGGGCGAGGAGATTCGGAAACACCATATATTTT. It translates to CASSQGGARRFGNTIYF.

This clone was seen a few times. This chain links TRBV6-5 with TRBJ2-5; D possibly matches TRBD1 or TRBD2 (6 bases each). V gave up 2 bases and J gave up 5 bases, with 15 bases separating them. In germline, CDR1 is MNHEY, CDR2 SVGAGI. This CDR3 comprises 15 residues. CDR3 in DNA: TGTGCCAGCAGTTACGGCGGGACACTAGGGGAGACCCAGTACTTC. As protein: CASSYGGTLGETQYF.